A single sample gave rise to the 29 T cell receptor beta chains below, sequenced in a study of blood T cell repertoires in COVID-19. The data were produced by immunoSEQ multiplex PCR, yet TCRdb's version contains in-frame clones alone and is incomplete. The table includes around 480,000 clones, roughly nine tenths detected once. Sequenced material: PBMCs or T cells enriched from blood (not recorded which). These TCRs come from a woman in her late teens or twenties who had recovered from COVID-19.

This chain links TRBV30 with TRBJ1-1, with 7 bases fitting TRBD1. CDR3 size: 13 residues. The trim removed 4 bases at V and 3 bases at J, leaving 5 bases unmatched. Germline loops: CDR1 GTSNPN, CDR2 SVGIG (reference sequence). The CDR3 coding sequence is TGTGCCTGGAAGGGGGCAGAGGACACTGAAGCTTTCTTT. Translation: CAWKGAEDTEAFF.

J is TRBJ1-2 and V is TRBV19, with 8 bases matching TRBD1. The CDR3 covers 13 residues. V gave up 8 bases and J gave up 6 bases; unmatched junction bases: 8. Germline CDR1 reads LNHDA; CDR2 reads SQIVND (reference sequence). In nucleotides, the CDR3 is TGTGCCAGTGGTCTCGGGGGACAGGATGGCTACACCTTC. Residues: CASGLGGQDGYTF.

The chain uses TRBV29-1 and TRBJ2-1, with TRBD1 matching over 7 bases. Germline V gene lookup returns CDR1 SQVTM and CDR2 ANQGSEA. This CDR3 comprises 13 residues. V gave up 6 bases and J gave up 8 bases; unmatched junction bases: 10. The DNA for the CDR3 is TGCAGCGTCATAGACAGGGCAGTAGATGAGCAGTTCTTC. Its translation: CSVIDRAVDEQFF.

The chain has TRBV19 and TRBJ1-1, with a possible D match to TRBD1 (5 bases). Trimming took off 2 bases at V and 7 bases at J, with 11 bases between the two ends. The CDR3 runs to 13 residues. Germline V gene sequence: CDR1 LNHDA, CDR2 SQIVND (reference sequence). CDR3 DNA sequence: TGTGCCAGTAGTATAACGGACGACAGTGAAGCTTTCTTT. It translates to CASSITDDSEAFF.

This clone was observed a handful of times. The chain is built from TRBV7-8 and TRBJ1-1; 7 bases map to TRBD1. The germline gives CDR1 SGHVS, CDR2 FQNEAQ. There are 15 residues in the CDR3. V was pared by 4 bases and J by 1 base, with 6 bases of the junction left unmatched. The CDR3 reads CASSSSGTENTEAFF. The CDR3 DNA follows: TGTGCCAGCAGCTCTTCCGGGACAGAGAACACTGAAGCTTTCTTT.

The chain recombines TRBV5-1 with TRBJ2-1; a weak D match, TRBD2 (7 bases). The CDR3 covers 15 residues. Trimming took off 4 bases at V and 8 bases at J, with 19 bases between the two ends. Germline-derived CDR1 and CDR2 are SGHRS and YFSETQ. CDR3 coding DNA: TGCGCCAGCAGCCGCCTTCCCGGGGGGCAGGATGAGCAGTTCTTC. Encoded protein: CASSRLPGGQDEQFF.

This clone occurred once. The V and J genes are TRBV4-1 and TRBJ1-2; D is undetermined. Trimming left V 0 bases short and J 4 bases short, with 12 bases between. This CDR3 is 15 amino acids long. Germline V CDR1 and CDR2: MGHRA, YSYEKL. The CDR3 coding sequence is TGCGCCAGCAGCCAAGACTCGGTTATGAGCTATGGCTACACCTTC. Translating it yields CASSQDSVMSYGYTF.

The chain employs TRBV30 and TRBJ2-7, with a weak D call TRBD1 (5 bases). V was cut by 4 bases and J by 6 bases, with 10 bases left in between. The germline V gene has CDR1 GTSNPN and CDR2 SVGIG (reference sequence). The CDR3 is 11 amino acids. CDR3 residues: CAWTVGVEQYF. CDR3 DNA sequence: TGTGCCTGGACGGTAGGGGTCGAGCAGTACTTC.

V usage is TRBV5-1 and J usage is TRBJ2-5, with D uncertain. The CDR3 has 15 residues. Per the germline V gene, CDR1 is SGHRS and CDR2 is YFSETQ. Between the trimmed V and J ends, which lost 0 bases and 1 base, there was a span of 10 bases. CDR3 region: CASSLVSLVQETQYF. CDR3 sequence (DNA): TGCGCCAGCAGCTTGGTTAGTTTGGTCCAAGAGACCCAGTACTTC.

This clone has a handful of counts. J is TRBJ2-2 and V is TRBV7-9; 9 bases are shared with TRBD1. The CDR3 consists of 15 residues. V shed 8 bases and J 6 bases; nucleotides not matched to a gene: 10. The germline V gene encodes CDR1 SEHNR and CDR2 FQNEAQ (reference sequence). The CDR3 sequence: CASRPAGTGPGELFF. DNA of the CDR3: TGTGCCAGCCGCCCCGCCGGGACAGGGCCCGGGGAGCTGTTTTTT.

The rearrangement uses TRBV6-1 and TRBJ1-2; D is unclear. Germline CDR1 MNHNS, CDR2 SASEGT. CDR3 length equals 16 residues. The V and J ends lost 1 base and 3 bases respectively, with 15 bases between them. In DNA, the CDR3 is TGTGCCAGCAGTGAAGGAGGCACCCCGAGGTACTATGGCTACACCTTC. This sequence encodes CASSEGGTPRYYGYTF.

This sequence joins TRBV5-6 and TRBJ2-6; D possibly corresponds to TRBD1 (5 bases). CDR1 and CDR2 (germline): SGHDT, YYEEEE. V was pared by 4 bases and J by 3 bases, with 14 bases between. The CDR3 spans 16 residues. DNA for the CDR3: TGTGCCAGCAGCATCGGACAATTGGGTGGGGCCAACGTCCTGACTTTC. Translated: CASSIGQLGGANVLTF.

V is TRBV14 and J is TRBJ2-7; weak D call: TRBD1 (5 bases). The germline V and J ends were trimmed by 4 bases and 7 bases, with 14 bases remaining between them. Per the germline V gene, CDR1 is SGHDN and CDR2 is FVKESK. CDR3 size: 13 residues. CDR3 coding DNA: TGTGCCAGCAGCCTTGGGGCCCGTGGGGAGCAGTACTTC. It specifies CASSLGARGEQYF.

The genes are TRBV3-1 (or the pseudogene TRBV3-2) and TRBJ1-4, with 7 bases aligning to TRBD1. The CDR3 covers 14 residues. V dropped 5 bases and J dropped 3; count of bases not matched to a gene: 3. Germline CDR1 reads LGHDT; CDR2 reads YNNKEL (reference sequence). CDR3 DNA sequence: TGTGCCAGCAGCGGGACAGCCCCTAATGAAAAACTGTTTTTT. Its translation is CASSGTAPNEKLFF.

The table lists this clone with a count of one. The chain couples TRBV4-1 to TRBJ1-6; unclear D gene. CDR3 length equals 16 residues. Trimming shortened V by 3 bases and J by 7 bases, and 16 bases separated the two germline ends. Germline CDR1 MGHRA, CDR2 YSYEKL. Written as DNA, the CDR3 is TGCGCCAGCAGCCACCTTATGAGGGATGTGAATTCACCCCTCCACTTT. Translation: CASSHLMRDVNSPLHF.

The V and J genes are TRBV27 and TRBJ1-1, with a tentative D call TRBD1 (5 bases). The ends were cut back, 4 bases at V and 3 bases at J, with 9 bases in the middle. The germline gives CDR1 MNHEY, CDR2 SMNVEV (reference sequence). The CDR3 loop spans 13 amino acids. CDR3 DNA: TGTGCCAGCAGTTCTGGCAGGGACACTGAAGCTTTCTTT. This encodes CASSSGRDTEAFF.

This clone was seen just once. The chain joins TRBV10-3 to TRBJ1-4; D unresolved. The CDR3 has 13 residues. V dropped 3 bases and J dropped 3 bases, with 5 bases sitting between them. Per germline, CDR1 ENHRY and CDR2 SYGVKD. CDR3 sequence (DNA): TGTGCCATCAGTGAACAGTCTAATGAAAAACTGTTTTTT. Encoded protein: CAISEQSNEKLFF.

J is TRBJ1-2 and V is TRBV28, with 7 bases matching TRBD1. J gave up 4 bases and V 1 base, and 18 bases lay outside the gene matches. Germline lookup yields CDR1 MDHEN and CDR2 SYDVKM. The CDR3 runs 19 residues. The chain's CDR3 is CASSLSGSGRGSAFYGYTF. Written as DNA, the CDR3 is TGTGCCAGCAGTTTATCCGGGTCGGGCAGGGGGTCGGCTTTCTATGGCTACACCTTC.

The chain is built from TRBV29-1 and TRBJ2-5; D is possibly TRBD2 (5 bases). Germline V CDR1 and CDR2: SQVTM, ANQGSEA. The CDR3 sequence is 12 residues long. V lost 6 bases and J lost 4, with 12 bases in between. CDR3 sequence reads: CSVRTWSETQYF. As DNA, the CDR3 is TGCAGCGTCCGGACTTGGTCAGAGACCCAGTACTTC. The full variable domain, with the rest looked up from reference TRBV29-1 and TRBJ2-5, is SAVISQKPSRDICQRGTSLTIQCQVDSQVTMMFWYRQQPGQSLTLIATANQGSEATYESGFVIDKFPISRPNLTFSTLTVSNMSPEDSSIYLCSVRTWSETQYFGPGTRLLVL.

This sequence joins TRBV5-1 and TRBJ2-3; D not certain. Germline values: CDR1 SGHRS, CDR2 YFSETQ. The CDR3 loop spans 13 amino acids. Between the trimmed V and J ends, which lost 3 bases and 6 bases, there was a span of 11 bases. The CDR3: CASSSVARDTQYF. DNA for the CDR3: TGCGCCAGCAGCTCGGTGGCGAGGGATACGCAGTATTTT.

The chain is built from TRBV20-1 and TRBJ2-7; a possible D gene is TRBD2 (6 bases). This CDR3 has 14 amino acids. Germline values: CDR1 DFQATT, CDR2 SNEGSKA (reference sequence). The V end lost 3 bases, the J end lost 1 base, and 13 bases lay between the germline ends. The CDR3 loop is CSASRRGRSYEQYF. CDR3 DNA sequence: TGCAGTGCTAGTCGGCGGGGCCGATCCTACGAGCAGTACTTC.

In its sample, this clone was seen once. The chain employs TRBV29-1 and TRBJ2-7; weak D call: TRBD2 (5 bases). Per the germline V gene, CDR1 is SQVTM and CDR2 is ANQGSEA. Trimming took off 1 base at V and 3 bases at J, with 10 bases between the two ends. The CDR3 has 13 amino acids. CDR3 nucleotides: TGCAGCGTTGAAGGGACTCGGGGCTACGAGCAGTACTTC. This gives the protein CSVEGTRGYEQYF.

CDR3 bases: TGTGCCAGCCGCACCCCGGGAGTGAGCCTCTCTGGAAACACCATATATTTT. Amino acid sequence: CASRTPGVSLSGNTIYF. The rearrangement uses TRBV28 and TRBJ1-3; D gene unclear. V lost 8 bases, J lost 0 bases, and 20 bases lay in between. The CDR3 runs 17 residues. The germline V gene encodes CDR1 MDHEN and CDR2 SYDVKM.

V is TRBV11-2 and J is TRBJ1-3; 8 bases match TRBD1. The germline V gene encodes CDR1 SGHAT and CDR2 FQNNGV. The CDR3 totals 16 residues. The V and J ends lost 6 bases and 4 bases, in that order; junction bases with no gene match: 11. CDR3 bases: TGTGCCAGCAGTCATCTATACAGGGGGAGAGGAAACACCATATATTTT. It encodes CASSHLYRGRGNTIYF.

The chain is built from TRBV21-1 and TRBJ1-1; the listed D gene, TRBD1, was not tested against the DNA. TRBV21-1 is described as a pseudogene. This CDR3 comprises 18 residues. CDR3 in DNA: TGTGCCAGCAGCTTTTCAAGGGACCAGGGGATATTGAACACTGAAGCTTTCTTT. Protein sequence: CASSFSRDQGILNTEAFF.

This chain links TRBV5-6 with TRBJ1-1; D gene uncertain. Germline V gene sequence: CDR1 SGHDT, CDR2 YYEEEE. V lost 7 bases and J 4 bases, leaving 17 bases between the germline ends. There are 14 residues in the CDR3. The CDR3 DNA reads as TGTGCCAGCTTTTACGGGGAGGCGAGCACTGAAGCTTTCTTT. Its translation is CASFYGEASTEAFF.

The rearrangement uses TRBV29-1 and TRBJ2-7; D is perhaps TRBD1 (6 bases). V gave up 6 bases and J gave up 5 bases, with 20 bases separating them. Germline loops: CDR1 SQVTM, CDR2 ANQGSEA. This CDR3 comprises 14 residues. CDR3 amino acids: CSVLGVRDTDEQYF. The CDR3 DNA follows: TGCAGCGTCCTGGGGGTACGGGACACGGACGAGCAGTACTTC.

The rearrangement joins TRBV3-1 (or the pseudogene TRBV3-2) to TRBJ2-5, with D perhaps TRBD2 (5 bases). CDR1 is LGHDT and CDR2 is YNNKEL in the germline V gene (reference sequence). This CDR3 has 14 amino acids. V dropped 8 bases and J dropped 0 bases, with 13 bases sitting between them. The CDR3 here is CASWASGYQETQYF. CDR3 sequence (DNA): TGTGCCAGCTGGGCCTCGGGGTACCAAGAGACCCAGTACTTC.

The chain links TRBV5-1 to TRBJ2-1, with 9 positions matching TRBD2. J lost 7 bases, V lost 4 bases, and 3 bases had no gene match. There are 13 residues in the CDR3. Germline values: CDR1 SGHRS, CDR2 YFSETQ. In DNA, the CDR3 is TGCGCCAGCAGCGCGGGGGGGCAGAATGAGCAGTTCTTC. It translates to CASSAGGQNEQFF. The variable domain in full, completed from reference TRBV5-1 and TRBJ2-1, reads KAGVTQTPRYLIKTRGQQVTLSCSPISGHRSVSWYQQTPGQGLQFLFEYFSETQRNKGNFPGRFSGRQFSNSRSEMNVSTLELGDSALYLCASSAGGQNEQFFGPGTRLTVL.